This T cell receptor (beta chain) is from a study of OX40 agonist ivuxolimab in advanced cancers. Study as a whole: Earlier anti-PD-1, anti-PD-L1 or anti-CTLA-4 therapy was permitted; roughly 42% had received some.

J lost 3 bases, V lost 3 bases, and 8 bases had no gene match. The germline gives CDR1 LGHNT, CDR2 FRNRAP. The CDR3 runs 16 residues. Profiled with immunoSEQ multiplex PCR; TCRdb holds only in-frame clones, not every one. The table shows tens of thousands of clones, with around nine tenths occurring only once. Sequences were derived from CD4+ or CD8+ T cells sorted from blood, sampled in a trial of the OX40 agonist ivuxolimab. The TCR was taken from an adult with an advanced solid tumor such as melanoma, head and neck, liver or kidney cancer. The chain has TRBV12-5 and TRBJ1-1; 9 nucleotides agree with TRBD1. CDR3 sequence (DNA): TGTGCTAGTGGTTTTATCTTGGGACAGGGTCACACTGAAGCTTTCTTT. This encodes CASGFILGQGHTEAFF.